This passage covers 10 T cell receptor beta chains from one sample sequenced in a study of cytomegalovirus exposure and HLA in healthy donors. This table comes from immunoSEQ multiplex PCR, and its TCRdb copy is limited to in-frame clones, with some not included. The data show hundreds of thousands of clones, roughly 89% seen once. The sequencing input was PBMCs. These receptors were taken from a woman under 30 in good health and CMV-seronegative.

This clone was detected only a few times. The chain has TRBV5-1 and TRBJ1-2; tentative D call: TRBD1 (6 bases). The CDR3 length is 13 residues. V dropped 7 bases and J dropped 4 bases, with 14 bases sitting between them. From germline, CDR1 is SGHRS and CDR2 YFSETQ. In DNA form, the CDR3 reads TGCGCCAGCGACCCAGGGGACGGCTATGGCTACACCTTC. It specifies CASDPGDGYGYTF.

V is TRBV27 and J is TRBJ1-4; D is unclear. V shed 3 bases and J shed 0 bases, with 8 bases lying between them. Germline CDR1 MNHEY, CDR2 SMNVEV (reference sequence). This CDR3 comprises 15 residues. CDR3 protein: CASSLFHATNEKLFF. The CDR3 nucleotides are TGTGCCAGCAGTTTGTTTCATGCAACTAATGAAAAACTGTTTTTT.

This clone was recorded a few times. The chain couples TRBV13 to TRBJ2-7; tentative D call: TRBD2 (6 bases). V lost 5 bases, J lost 2 bases, and 19 bases lay in between. The germline V gene encodes CDR1 PRHDT and CDR2 FYEKMQ (reference sequence). This CDR3 comprises 16 residues. The CDR3 loop is CASSTRTSRGTYEQYF. CDR3 in DNA: TGTGCCAGCAGCACCCGAACCTCTCGCGGGACCTACGAGCAGTACTTC.

The chain combines TRBV30 with TRBJ1-2; the match to TRBD1 covers 9 bases. V lost 3 bases to trimming and J lost 8 bases; unmatched junction nucleotides: 7. The CDR3 totals 13 residues. Germline CDR1 and CDR2: GTSNPN and SVGIG (reference sequence). In DNA form, the CDR3 reads TGTGCCTGGAGCCGCGGGACAGGGCGAGGCTACACCTTC. Translating gives CAWSRGTGRGYTF.

This clone has only one observation. The genes are TRBV7-9 and TRBJ1-3, with TRBD1 matching over 7 bases. This CDR3 contains 15 residues. With V trimmed by 5 bases and J by 5 bases, 9 bases remained unmatched. In germline, CDR1 is SEHNR, CDR2 FQNEAQ (reference sequence). The CDR3 DNA reads as TGTGCCAGCAGCCGGAATCCGGACAGGCGAAACACCATATATTTT. It codes for CASSRNPDRRNTIYF.

The genes are TRBV7-9 and TRBJ2-7, with TRBD1 matching 9 bases. CDR3 length equals 17 residues. V dropped 5 bases and J dropped 2; count of bases not matched to a gene: 13. Germline CDR1 is SEHNR and CDR2 is FQNEAQ (reference sequence). The CDR3 bases are TGTGCCAGCAGCGCTAGCGACAGGGGGATTAGAGCCTACGAGCAGTACTTC. Encoded protein: CASSASDRGIRAYEQYF.

This chain joins TRBV9 and TRBJ2-2, with TRBD2 identical over 11 bases. Germline CDR1 is SGDLS and CDR2 is YYNGEE. The CDR3 contains 16 residues. V dropped 3 bases and J dropped 3; count of bases not matched to a gene: 4. For the CDR3, the DNA is TGTGCCAGCAGCGACTCTAGCGGGGGGCACACCGGGGAGCTGTTTTTT. Amino acid sequence: CASSDSSGGHTGELFF.

The rearrangement uses TRBV11-2 and TRBJ2-7; maybe TRBD2 (5 bases). The germline CDR1 and CDR2 sequences are SGHAT and FQNNGV. V lost 4 bases, J lost 6 bases, and 10 bases lay in between. This CDR3 has 12 amino acids. CDR3 bases: TGTGCCAGCAGCTCCGGGGTTTCCGAGCAGTACTTC. Protein product: CASSSGVSEQYF. The full variable domain, its missing parts supplied by reference TRBV11-2 and TRBJ2-7, is EAGVAQSPRYKIIEKRQSVAFWCNPISGHATLYWYQQILGQGPKLLIQFQNNGVVDDSQLPKDRFSAERLKGVDSTLKIQPAKLEDSAVYLCASSSGVSEQYFGPGTRLTVT.

In its sample, this clone was seen once. This sequence joins TRBV4-2 and TRBJ2-7; D not resolved. CDR1 and CDR2 (germline): LGHNA, YNFKEQ. This CDR3 region has 14 residues. V lost 0 bases to trimming and J lost 3 bases, with 9 bases between them. The CDR3 DNA sequence: TGTGCCAGCAGCCAAGAACATCCAGGCTACGAGCAGTACTTC. Residues: CASSQEHPGYEQYF.

This clone came up once. The chain employs TRBV27 and TRBJ2-1; D not certain. CDR3 length: 13 amino acids. V lost 3 bases, J lost 15 bases, and 18 bases lay in between. The germline V gene has CDR1 MNHEY and CDR2 SMNVEV (reference sequence). This CDR3 is CASSFSPLTTPFF. The CDR3 DNA reads as TGTGCCAGCAGTTTCTCCCCCCTGACAACCCCGTTCTTC.